A selection of T cell receptor beta chains follows, all from one sample in a study of cytomegalovirus exposure and HLA in healthy donors. Some clones are missing from TCRdb's copy, which holds only in-frame ones; the method was immunoSEQ multiplex PCR. The sample yields more than 140,000 clones, approximately 79% seen once. The sequencing input was PBMCs. The receptors stem from a male donor in good health and CMV-seronegative. Each CDR3 is given with its conserved first and last residue. The D gene is left open where the match is weak. Clone size is given for some rows only: seen once, a few or many times, or a class if the clone is expanded.

>TRBJ1-6|.|TRBD1|TRBV5-1
CASSLAGQDYSPLHF
TGCGCCAGCAGCTTGGCTGGACAGGATTATTCACCCCTCCACTTT
>TRBJ1-5|.|.|TRBV7-8
CASSLVRGAALRGNQPQHF
TGTGCCAGCAGCTTAGTTCGGGGGGCCGCGTTAAGGGGCAATCAGCCCCAGCATTTT
>TRBJ2-2|medium-sized|.|TRBV5-6
CASSLWGQVTTGELFF
TGTGCCAGCAGCTTGTGGGGACAAGTTACCACCGGGGAGCTGTTTTTT
>TRBJ2-3|.|.|TRBV7-2
CASSSRQGTDTQYF
TGTGCCAGCAGCTCCCGACAGGGCACAGATACGCAGTATTTT
>TRBJ1-3|.|TRBD1|TRBV27
CASSLGGGLGAGNTIYF
TGTGCCAGCAGCTTAGGAGGGGGCCTTGGGGCTGGAAACACCATATATTTT
>TRBJ2-7|.|TRBD2|TRBV6-1
CASSALPGLAVYEQYF
TGTGCCAGCAGTGCCCTTCCGGGACTAGCGGTCTACGAGCAGTACTTC
>TRBJ1-2|.|.|TRBV5-1
CASKAGEKDGYTF
TGCGCCAGCAAAGCAGGGGAGAAGGATGGCTACACCTTC
>TRBJ2-7|few|TRBD1|TRBV7-9
CASSLSTGDYEQYF
TGTGCCAGCAGCTTAAGTACAGGGGACTACGAGCAGTACTTC
>TRBJ2-2|few|TRBD2|TRBV2
CASYSGGSNTGELFF
TGTGCCAGCTATAGCGGGGGGTCGAACACCGGGGAGCTGTTTTTT
>TRBJ2-2|.|TRBD1|TRBV9
CASSFPGQGPLVIGELFF
TGTGCCAGCAGCTTCCCGGGACAGGGCCCCTTGGTTATCGGGGAGCTGTTTTTT
>TRBJ2-2|.|TRBD1|TRBV5-8
CASSSGGTGELFF
TGTGCCAGCAGTTCAGGGGGCACCGGGGAGCTGTTTTTT
>TRBJ2-7|.|TRBD2|TRBV9
CASSPGLAVTYEQYF
TGTGCCAGCAGCCCGGGACTAGCGGTTACCTACGAGCAGTACTTC
>TRBJ2-5|.|TRBD2|TRBV27
CASSFTSGRTGQYF
TGTGCCAGCAGTTTTACTAGCGGGAGAACGGGGCAGTACTTC
>TRBJ1-6|.|.|TRBV5-4
CASSYDRSSYNSPLHF
TGTGCCAGCAGCTATGACAGGAGCTCCTATAATTCACCCCTCCACTTT
>TRBJ1-1|.|.|TRBV4-1
CASSQVAGNTEAFF
TGCGCCAGCAGCCAAGTGGCAGGGAACACTGAAGCTTTCTTT
>TRBJ2-5|.|.|TRBV5-1
CASSSTTSGETQYF
TGCGCCAGCAGCTCGACAACTTCAGGGGAGACCCAGTACTTC
>TRBJ1-4|.|.|TRBV7-6
CASKARGEEKLFF
TGTGCCAGCAAGGCGAGAGGCGAGGAAAAACTGTTTTTT
>TRBJ1-1|.|.|TRBV19
CASSIGGEAFF
TGTGCCAGTAGTATCGGAGGGGAAGCTTTCTTT
>TRBJ1-2|.|.|TRBV30
CAVIRGHNYGYTF
TGTGCCGTGATAAGGGGACACAACTATGGCTACACCTTC
>TRBJ1-1|.|.|TRBV7-6
CASSLGHGGTEAFF
TGTGCCAGCAGCTTAGGGCACGGCGGGACTGAAGCTTTCTTT
>TRBJ2-1|.|TRBD2|TRBV19
CASTGDYSYNEQFF
TGTGCCAGTACCGGGGACTACTCCTACAATGAGCAGTTCTTC
>TRBJ2-2|once|.|TRBV7-8
CASSLVDYNTGELFF
TGTGCCAGCAGCTTAGTAGACTACAACACCGGGGAGCTGTTTTTT
>TRBJ2-7|.|.|TRBV11-2
CASSVRDSGYEQYF
TGTGCCAGCAGCGTCCGGGACTCGGGGTACGAGCAGTACTTC
>TRBJ1-1|.|.|TRBV30
CAWARKLGAFF
TGTGCCTGGGCACGAAAACTAGGGGCTTTCTTT
>TRBJ2-2|.|TRBD1|TRBV6-6
CASRSDRETGELFF
TGTGCCAGCAGGTCGGACAGGGAAACCGGGGAGCTGTTTTTT
>TRBJ1-1|.|.|TRBV20-1
CSALRDTEAFF
TGCAGTGCCCTTCGGGACACTGAAGCTTTCTTT
>TRBJ2-7|many|.|TRBV6-5
CASSQTGIEQYF
TGTGCCAGCAGTCAAACAGGGATAGAGCAGTACTTC
>TRBJ1-2|.|TRBD1|TRBV7-9
CSSSLGTGYFGYTF
TGTTCCAGCAGCTTAGGGACAGGCTATTTCGGCTACACCTTC
>TRBJ2-1|once|TRBD2|TRBV7-2
CASSLGGGRVNEQFF
TGTGCCAGCAGCTTAGGCGGGGGGAGGGTCAATGAGCAGTTCTTC
>TRBJ2-2|.|TRBD2|TRBV27
CASSALAGVTTGELFF
TGTGCCAGCAGTGCATTAGCGGGAGTCACCACCGGGGAGCTGTTTTTT